The source of this T cell receptor (beta chain) is a study of CD8 T cells in ankylosing spondylitis. This clonotype is labeled as medium-sized. Its antigen is as yet unknown. The ends lost 4 bases at V and 6 bases at J; junction bases unmatched: 8. The CDR3 is 16 residues long. Germline loops: CDR1 LGHDT, CDR2 YNNKEL (reference sequence). Findings of the study overall: A TCR beta motif of roughly eight highly homologous variants appeared characteristic of ankylosing spondylitis blood. Significant enrichment of disease-linked clones was reported in matched ankylosing spondylitis synovial fluid. Disease-associated clonotypes exhibited CD8+ identity and were relatively infrequent in peripheral blood.

Making use of molecular barcodes, quantitative 5'-RACE generated TCR beta libraries. MiXCR, run by TCRdb on the 5' RACE reads, gives a single entry per CDR3 protein. This repertoire shows 150,000 or so distinct CDR3 sequences, roughly 31% found once; its top ten account for 5.5% to 7.5%. This receptor was obtained from a male donor with ankylosing spondylitis. The chain joins TRBV3-1 to TRBJ2-1; TRBD2 matches 11 bases. The sequencing sample was made of synovial fluid, either unsorted or a sorted T cell fraction (not recorded which). Written as DNA, the CDR3 is TGTGCCAGCAGCCGTACATACCTAGCGGGAGGCAATGAGCAGTTCTTC. Translating gives CASSRTYLAGGNEQFF.